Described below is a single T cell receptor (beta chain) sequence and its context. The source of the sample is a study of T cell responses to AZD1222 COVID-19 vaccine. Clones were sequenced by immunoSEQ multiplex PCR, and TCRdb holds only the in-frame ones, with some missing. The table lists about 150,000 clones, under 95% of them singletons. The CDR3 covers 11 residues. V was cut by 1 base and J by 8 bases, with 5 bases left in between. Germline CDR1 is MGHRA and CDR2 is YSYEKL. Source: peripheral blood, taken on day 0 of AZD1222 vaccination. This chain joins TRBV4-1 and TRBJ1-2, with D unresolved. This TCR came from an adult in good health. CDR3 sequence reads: CASSQGGGYTF. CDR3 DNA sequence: TGCGCCAGCAGCCAAGGGGGAGGCTACACCTTC.